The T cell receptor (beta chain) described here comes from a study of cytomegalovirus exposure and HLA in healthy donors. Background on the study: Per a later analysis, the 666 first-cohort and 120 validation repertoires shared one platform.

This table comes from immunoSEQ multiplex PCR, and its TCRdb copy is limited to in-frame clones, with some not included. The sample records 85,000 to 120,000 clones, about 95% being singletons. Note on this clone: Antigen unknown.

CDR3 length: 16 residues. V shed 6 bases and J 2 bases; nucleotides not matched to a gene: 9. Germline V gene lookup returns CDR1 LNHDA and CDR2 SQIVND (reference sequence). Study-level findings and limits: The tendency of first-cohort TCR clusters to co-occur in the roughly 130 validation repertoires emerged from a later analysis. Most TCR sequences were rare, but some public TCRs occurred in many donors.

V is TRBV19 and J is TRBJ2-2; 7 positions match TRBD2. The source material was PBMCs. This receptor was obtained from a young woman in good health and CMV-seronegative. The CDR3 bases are TGTGCCAGTAGCTTCATGGGGGGGTCCAACACCGGGGAGCTGTTTTTT. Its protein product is CASSFMGGSNTGELFF.